This passage covers 9 T cell receptor beta chains from one sample sequenced in a study of molecular identifiers for immune sequencing clone quantification. One entry per CDR3 protein, called by TCRdb with MiXCR from the PCR reads. The sample consists of some 650,000 distinct CDR3 sequences, about 20% of them appearing once. The sequencing input was naive CD8+ T cells from blood, with Jurkat cell RNA spiked in. Subset in this sample: FACS-sorted CD8+CD4-CCR7+CD45RA+ naive T cells. The receptors originated from a human donor in good health. Some libraries in this study had Jurkat cell RNA spiked in.

The V call is TRBV20-1, the J call TRBJ1-3; possible D gene TRBD1, 6 bases. The CDR3 extends over 14 amino acids. V was cut by 6 bases and J by 0 bases, with 12 bases left in between. Germline CDR1 and CDR2: DFQATT and SNEGSKA (reference sequence). CDR3 DNA sequence: TGCAGTGCCAAGGGGACAAACTCTGGAAACACCATATATTTT. Amino acids: CSAKGTNSGNTIYF.

This clonotype was observed at least ten times. The rearrangement joins TRBV9 to TRBJ1-1; D is unresolved. This CDR3 has 12 amino acids. Germline CDR1 and CDR2: SGDLS and YYNGEE. The V and J ends lost 3 bases and 4 bases respectively, with 7 bases between them. CDR3 sequence (DNA): TGTGCCAGCAGCGATTCGAGCACTGAAGCTTTCTTT. Encoded protein: CASSDSSTEAFF.

This clonotype was picked up many times. The chain combines TRBV9 with TRBJ1-1, with unresolved D. CDR1 SGDLS and CDR2 YYNGEE come from the germline V gene. Trimming pared 0 bases from V and 4 bases from J, leaving 7 bases between. The CDR3 runs 13 residues. The CDR3, as DNA: TGTGCCAGCAGCGTAGCGTCAGGCACTGAAGCTTTCTTT. Residues: CASSVASGTEAFF.

This clonotype was seen many times. The genes are TRBV7-3 and TRBJ2-5; D unclear. The germline gives CDR1 SGHTA, CDR2 FQGTGA. V was cut by 3 bases and J by 5 bases, with 19 bases left in between. The CDR3 extends over 16 amino acids. Here the CDR3 reads CASSLDGPTPRETQYF. The CDR3 nucleotides read TGTGCCAGCAGCTTGGATGGGCCAACCCCTCGGGAGACCCAGTACTTC.

This clonotype was counted ten times or more. The chain has TRBV5-1 and TRBJ2-1; D is undetermined. V lost 4 bases and J 3 bases, leaving 8 bases between the germline ends. The CDR3 runs 13 residues. Looked up from germline, CDR1 is SGHRS and CDR2 is YFSETQ. CDR3 coding DNA: TGCGCCAGCAGCCAGGCGAACTACAATGAGCAGTTCTTC. It yields the protein CASSQANYNEQFF. The full variable domain, completed using reference TRBV5-1 and TRBJ2-1, is KAGVTQTPRYLIKTRGQQVTLSCSPISGHRSVSWYQQTPGQGLQFLFEYFSETQRNKGNFPGRFSGRQFSNSRSEMNVSTLELGDSALYLCASSQANYNEQFFGPGTRLTVL.

This clonotype has ten or more counts. J is TRBJ2-7 and V is TRBV19, with D unresolved. The CDR3 sequence is 16 residues long. V was shortened by 8 bases and J by 1 base, with 21 bases between the two germline ends. The V gene's germline CDR1 is LNHDA and CDR2 SQIVND (reference sequence). The CDR3 bases are TGTGCCAGTCCGATCAGCAGAGCCCGTTTTTCCTACGAGCAGTACTTC. This codes for CASPISRARFSYEQYF.

This clonotype was seen many times. The chain combines TRBV20-1 with TRBJ2-7, with unresolved D. The CDR3 runs to 13 residues. The V gene lost 1 base and the J gene lost 0 bases, with 7 bases spanning the gap. Germline V gene data show CDR1 as DFQATT and CDR2 as SNEGSKA (reference sequence). CDR3 coding DNA: TGCAGTGCTAGAGCAGGTAGCTCCTACGAGCAGTACTTC. This encodes CSARAGSSYEQYF.

This clonotype was seen at least ten times. V is TRBV14 and J is TRBJ1-1; D not certain. V lost 4 bases, J lost 1 base, and 16 bases lay in between. This CDR3 region has 16 residues. Per the germline V gene, CDR1 is SGHDN and CDR2 is FVKESK. The CDR3 bases are TGTGCCAGCAGCCCGACCTTGAGCAGGACGAACACTGAAGCTTTCTTT. Translation: CASSPTLSRTNTEAFF.

This clonotype was counted at least ten times. The chain has TRBV6-5 and TRBJ2-2, with 13 nucleotides matching TRBD2. The CDR3 loop spans 16 amino acids. The junction had 6 bases not matched to a gene; V was cut back by 5 bases and J by 6 bases. Germline V gene sequence: CDR1 MNHEY, CDR2 SVGAGI. In DNA form, the CDR3 reads TGTGCCAGCAGTGCATGGACTAGCGGGAGACCCGGGGAGCTGTTTTTT. Translation: CASSAWTSGRPGELFF.